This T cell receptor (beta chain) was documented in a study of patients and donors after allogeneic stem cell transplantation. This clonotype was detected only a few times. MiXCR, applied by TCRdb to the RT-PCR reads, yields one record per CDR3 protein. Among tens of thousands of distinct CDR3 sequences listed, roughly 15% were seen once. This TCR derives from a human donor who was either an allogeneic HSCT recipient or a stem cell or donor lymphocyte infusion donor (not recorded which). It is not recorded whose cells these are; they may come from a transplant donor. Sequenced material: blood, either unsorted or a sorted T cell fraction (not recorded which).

The DNA for the CDR3 is TGCAGTGCTAGAGATCTCACAGGACCTTCCTACAATGAGCAGTTCTTC. This codes for CSARDLTGPSYNEQFF. V is TRBV20-1 and J is TRBJ2-1, with a possible D match to TRBD1 (5 bases). Germline loops: CDR1 DFQATT, CDR2 SNEGSKA (reference sequence). The CDR3 has 16 amino acids. V was clipped by 0 bases and J by 1 base, with 13 bases between them.